A single sample is the source of the 31 T cell receptor beta chains below, sequenced in a study of cytomegalovirus exposure and HLA in healthy donors. Researchers ran the PCR with 60 Vbeta and 13 Jbeta primers. Method: immunoSEQ multiplex PCR; TCRdb's copy keeps in-frame clones and lacks some. The sample consists of 150,000 or so clones, about 79% of them appearing once. Sequencing input: PBMCs. These receptors were obtained from a woman aged 45-60 years in good health and CMV-seropositive.

The chain recombines TRBV9 with TRBJ2-2, with TRBD1 matching over 8 bases. Germline V gene sequence: CDR1 SGDLS, CDR2 YYNGEE. This CDR3 spans 15 amino acids. V shed 0 bases and J 4 bases; nucleotides not matched to a gene: 2. The CDR3 DNA reads TGTGCCAGCAGCGTAGGACAGGGGAGCACCGGGGAGCTGTTTTTT. It yields the protein CASSVGQGSTGELFF.

This clone was detected only once. The J gene is TRBJ2-5, the V gene TRBV18; a possible D gene is TRBD1 (5 bases). V was cut by 1 base and J by 2 bases, with 26 bases left in between. The CDR3 extends over 20 amino acids. Germline loops: CDR1 KGHSH, CDR2 LQKENI. CDR3 region: CASSPLALVRGNRIQETQYF. The CDR3 DNA follows: TGTGCCAGCTCACCACTGGCTCTAGTAAGAGGAAACAGGATTCAAGAGACCCAGTACTTC. Together with reference TRBV18 and TRBJ2-5, the CDR3 gives the full variable domain: NAGVMQNPRHLVRRRGQEARLRCSPMKGHSHVYWYRQLPEEGLKFMVYLQKENIIDESGMPKERFSAEFPKEGPSILRIQQVVRGDSAAYFCASSPLALVRGNRIQETQYFGPGTRLLVL.

The V gene is TRBV5-6, the J gene TRBJ1-5, with D perhaps TRBD1 (5 bases). Between the trimmed V and J ends, which lost 3 bases and 2 bases, there was a span of 9 bases. Germline loops: CDR1 SGHDT, CDR2 YYEEEE. The CDR3 length is 14 residues. The CDR3 DNA reads TGTGCCAGCAGCTCAGGGTGGGGCAATCAGCCCCAGCATTTT. Protein: CASSSGWGNQPQHF.

The chain is built from TRBV6-5 and TRBJ1-1; D is undetermined. This CDR3 has 16 residues. V shed 2 bases and J shed 2 bases, with 15 bases lying between them. Germline V CDR1 and CDR2: MNHEY, SVGAGI. CDR3 coding DNA: TGTGCCAGCAGTTACGCCCTAGCGACATTTAACACTGAAGCTTTCTTT. Its translation: CASSYALATFNTEAFF.

This chain uses TRBV6-8 with TRBJ2-3; D may be TRBD1 (6 bases). Germline CDR1 is MNHGY and CDR2 is SAAAGT. Trimming left V 8 bases short and J 2 bases short, with 11 bases between. CDR3 size: 13 residues. CDR3 in DNA: TGTGCCAGCCATGGACAGACCACAGATACGCAGTATTTT. It encodes CASHGQTTDTQYF.

The chain combines TRBV10-1 with TRBJ2-2, with D unresolved. CDR1 and CDR2 (germline): WNHNN, SYGVQD (reference sequence). The CDR3 covers 12 residues. Trimming took off 6 bases at V and 2 bases at J, with 4 bases between the two ends. The CDR3 here is CASSYNTGELFF. The DNA of the CDR3 is TGCGCCAGCAGCTACAACACCGGGGAGCTGTTTTTT.

The chain joins TRBV28 to TRBJ2-1; 12 bases agree with TRBD1. The J segment lost 6 bases and the V segment lost 8 bases, leaving 8 bases of the junction unmatched. Looked up from germline, CDR1 is MDHEN and CDR2 is SYDVKM. The CDR3 is 15 residues long. The CDR3 loop is CASAKGTGGLNEQFF. The DNA for the CDR3 is TGTGCCAGCGCTAAAGGGACAGGGGGCCTCAATGAGCAGTTCTTC.

The V and J genes are TRBV2 and TRBJ1-4; D gene ambiguous. The CDR3 covers 13 residues. V was cut by 8 bases and J by 6 bases, with 13 bases left in between. Germline CDR1 is SNHLY and CDR2 is FYNNEI. The CDR3 DNA sequence: TGTGCCAGCGGAGGAATTGCCCATGAAAAACTGTTTTTT. The encoded protein is CASGGIAHEKLFF.

The DNA of the CDR3 is TGTGCCAGCAGCCGACCGGGACAGGGAATCTATGGCTACACCTTC. Protein: CASSRPGQGIYGYTF. The chain carries TRBV27 and TRBJ1-2; the match to TRBD1 covers 9 bases. In germline, CDR1 is MNHEY, CDR2 SMNVEV (reference sequence). The junction had 9 bases not matched to a gene; V was cut back by 6 bases and J by 4 bases. CDR3 length equals 15 residues.

The chain uses TRBV7-9 and TRBJ2-3; D is undetermined. The CDR3 covers 13 residues. Germline-derived CDR1 and CDR2 are SEHNR and FQNEAQ (reference sequence). Trimming stripped 5 bases from V and 2 bases from J, with 8 bases between. The CDR3 is CASSLLVTDTQYF. Here the CDR3 DNA reads TGTGCCAGCAGCCTATTGGTCACAGATACGCAGTATTTT.

The chain joins TRBV5-4 to TRBJ1-1; 9 bases are shared with TRBD1. The germline gives CDR1 SGHNT, CDR2 YYREEE (reference sequence). V trimming: 4 bases; J trimming: 3 bases; junction bases outside the gene matches: 1. The CDR3 totals 13 residues. The CDR3 loop reads CASSGQGHTEAFF. The CDR3 DNA sequence: TGTGCCAGCAGCGGACAGGGGCACACTGAAGCTTTCTTT.

The CDR3: CASKGLAGGPYNEQFF. CDR3 sequence (DNA): TGTGCCAGCAAGGGGCTAGCGGGAGGTCCCTACAATGAGCAGTTCTTC. The chain joins TRBV2 to TRBJ2-1; 11 nucleotides agree with TRBD2. J was trimmed by 2 bases and V by 7 bases; bases with no gene match: 7. The germline gives CDR1 SNHLY, CDR2 FYNNEI. There are 16 residues in the CDR3.

The chain is built from TRBV5-1 and TRBJ2-7, with D maybe TRBD1 (6 bases). V was cut by 0 bases and J by 2 bases, with 12 bases left in between. The CDR3 sequence is 15 residues long. CDR1 SGHRS and CDR2 YFSETQ come from the germline V gene. Written as DNA, the CDR3 is TGCGCCAGCAGCTTGGCCGTAGGACAGACCTACGAGCAGTACTTC. It encodes CASSLAVGQTYEQYF.

This clone came up once. The chain couples TRBV7-2 to TRBJ2-5, with 8 bases identical to TRBD2. J gave up 3 bases and V 2 bases, and 11 bases lay outside the gene matches. CDR3 length equals 17 residues. The V gene's germline CDR1 is SGHTA and CDR2 FQGNSA. The CDR3 reads CASSLSSLLAVEETQYF. CDR3 nucleotides: TGTGCCAGCAGCTTATCTTCCTTACTAGCGGTAGAAGAGACCCAGTACTTC.

V usage is TRBV5-6 and J usage is TRBJ2-6, with 7 bases fitting TRBD1. CDR3 length equals 16 residues. Unmatched junction bases numbered 4, after V lost 2 bases and J lost 2 bases. Per germline, CDR1 SGHDT and CDR2 YYEEEE. CDR3 loop: CASSLQGIAGANVLTF. CDR3 DNA: TGTGCCAGCAGCTTACAGGGGATTGCTGGGGCCAACGTCCTGACTTTC.

The chain joins TRBV5-1 to TRBJ2-1; TRBD2 might be the D (5 bases). The germline V gene encodes CDR1 SGHRS and CDR2 YFSETQ. This CDR3 is 14 amino acids long. V lost 0 bases to trimming and J lost 9 bases, with 13 bases between them. The CDR3 loop reads CASSLGDYYGEQFF. CDR3 bases: TGCGCCAGCAGCTTGGGAGACTACTACGGTGAGCAGTTCTTC.

The chain has TRBV19 and TRBJ1-3, with D unresolved. This CDR3 spans 15 amino acids. Germline V gene sequence: CDR1 LNHDA, CDR2 SQIVND (reference sequence). With 3 bases removed from V and 7 bases from J, the gap between germline ends came to 16 bases. The CDR3 loop is CASSIHGSMGNTIYF. CDR3 DNA sequence: TGTGCCAGTAGTATCCATGGGAGTATGGGTAACACCATATATTTT.

The chain links TRBV2 to TRBJ2-4; 7 bases fit TRBD1. CDR3 length equals 17 residues. The V segment lost 0 bases and the J segment 0 bases; nucleotides outside the gene matches: 5. CDR1 and CDR2 from the germline V gene are SNHLY and FYNNEI. CDR3 sequence reads: CASSEAGQRLAKNIQYF. The CDR3 DNA sequence: TGTGCCAGCAGTGAAGCGGGACAGAGGCTAGCCAAAAACATTCAGTACTTC.

The V call is TRBV13, the J call TRBJ2-7; TRBD1 matches at 9 bases. The germline V gene has CDR1 PRHDT and CDR2 FYEKMQ (reference sequence). There are 13 residues in the CDR3. V trimming: 2 bases; J trimming: 11 bases; junction bases outside the gene matches: 7. The CDR3 DNA follows: TGTGCCAGCAGCTTAAGGACAGGGGTGTCGAAGTACTTC. This sequence encodes CASSLRTGVSKYF.

The chain uses TRBV6-9 and TRBJ2-4, with unresolved D. CDR1 and CDR2 (germline): MNHGY, SVAAGI. This CDR3 region has 14 residues. V lost 6 bases and J lost 6, with 15 bases in between. Here the CDR3 DNA reads TGTGCCAGCAGAGAGAAAGAAGTACCAAACATTCAGTACTTC. Amino acids: CASREKEVPNIQYF.

CDR3: CASSLPGLVGDTQYF. The CDR3 nucleotides read TGTGCCAGCAGCTTACCGGGACTAGTAGGAGATACGCAGTATTTT. J is TRBJ2-3 and V is TRBV7-9; 8 bases match TRBD2. Looked up from germline, CDR1 is SEHNR and CDR2 is FQNEAQ (reference sequence). The J segment lost 5 bases and the V segment lost 2 bases, leaving 6 bases of the junction unmatched. The CDR3 runs 15 residues.

The chain combines TRBV10-3 with TRBJ1-5, with a weak D call TRBD1 (6 bases). The V end was cut by 6 bases, the J end by 3 bases, with 15 bases between. The CDR3 consists of 15 residues. Germline-derived CDR1 and CDR2 are ENHRY and SYGVKD. For the CDR3, the DNA is TGTGCCATCAGCGAACTTCAGGGGTTCAATCAGCCCCAGCATTTT. Protein sequence: CAISELQGFNQPQHF.

The V gene is TRBV11-2, the J gene TRBJ2-1; D unclear. Deletions cut 5 bases from V and 12 bases from J, with 14 bases between. CDR1 SGHAT and CDR2 FQNNGV come from the germline V gene. The CDR3 spans 12 residues. In DNA form, the CDR3 reads TGTGCCAGCAGCCTTTTATTGTCGGGGCAGTTCTTC. Amino acids: CASSLLLSGQFF.

The chain links TRBV5-5 to TRBJ2-7, with 9 bases identical to TRBD2. This CDR3 is 13 amino acids long. Trimming at V came to 4 bases and at J to 5 bases, leaving 4 bases not matched to a gene. Germline loops: CDR1 SGHKS, CDR2 YYEKEE (reference sequence). CDR3 region: CASSLAGSNEQYF. CDR3 DNA: TGTGCCAGCAGCCTAGCGGGATCTAACGAGCAGTACTTC.

This clone was counted only a few times. The chain links TRBV29-1 to TRBJ1-2; TRBD1 aligns across 9 bases. This CDR3 is 14 amino acids long. Trimming at V came to 6 bases and at J to 4 bases, leaving 9 bases not matched to a gene. From germline, CDR1 is SQVTM and CDR2 ANQGSEA. The CDR3 spells CSVLGQGVSYGYTF. The CDR3 nucleotides read TGCAGCGTATTGGGACAGGGAGTTTCCTATGGCTACACCTTC.

This chain connects TRBV28 to TRBJ1-1; tentatively, D is TRBD1 (5 bases). Per the germline V gene, CDR1 is MDHEN and CDR2 is SYDVKM. This CDR3 is built from 14 residues. V lost 2 bases to trimming and J lost 5 bases, with 12 bases between them. The CDR3 DNA is TGTGCCAGCAGTTTAGGGGCCCCATCAACTGAAGCTTTCTTT. Protein product: CASSLGAPSTEAFF.

CDR3 amino acids: CASSQQGSDGEKLFF. The CDR3 nucleotides read TGCGCCAGCAGCCAACAGGGGTCGGATGGTGAAAAACTGTTTTTT. V is TRBV4-3 and J is TRBJ1-4; D perhaps matches TRBD1 (6 bases). Germline V gene data show CDR1 as LGHNA and CDR2 as YSLEER. Trimming removed 2 bases at V and 7 bases at J, with 14 bases between. The CDR3 is 15 amino acids.

The gene calls are TRBV18 and TRBJ1-2; D is perhaps TRBD1 (5 bases). Trimming cost V 6 bases and J 0 bases, with 11 bases left between them. The CDR3 is 14 amino acids. Per germline, CDR1 KGHSH and CDR2 LQKENI. CDR3 coding DNA: TGTGCCAGCTCGACTAGGGGCACTAACTATGGCTACACCTTC. As protein: CASSTRGTNYGYTF.

This clone was counted only a few times. The chain is built from TRBV9 and TRBJ2-4, with TRBD2 as a possible D gene (5 bases). Germline CDR1 and CDR2: SGDLS and YYNGEE. The ends were cut back, 3 bases at V and 1 base at J, with 14 bases in the middle. The CDR3 contains 16 residues. This CDR3 is CASSATIDQAKNIQYF. The CDR3 coding sequence is TGTGCCAGCAGCGCGACTATTGACCAGGCCAAAAACATTCAGTACTTC.

The chain recombines TRBV5-1 with TRBJ1-2; the match to TRBD1 covers 12 bases. The CDR3 consists of 17 residues. Germline CDR1 and CDR2: SGHRS and YFSETQ. V dropped 4 bases and J dropped 4; count of bases not matched to a gene: 11. CDR3: CASSPSGTGGNLYGYTF. The CDR3 bases are TGCGCCAGCAGCCCATCCGGGACAGGGGGCAATCTCTATGGCTACACCTTC.

The chain combines TRBV18 with TRBJ1-2; 7 positions match TRBD1. The germline gives CDR1 KGHSH, CDR2 LQKENI. The CDR3 contains 14 residues. J gave up 2 bases and V 3 bases, and 3 bases lay outside the gene matches. The CDR3 region has the DNA TGTGCCAGCTCACCGTCGACAGGGAACTATGGCTACACCTTC. Translation: CASSPSTGNYGYTF.